A selection of T cell receptor beta chains follows, all from one sample in a study of cytomegalovirus exposure and HLA in healthy donors. Only in-frame clones appear in the TCRdb table, and some are missing; sequencing was by immunoSEQ multiplex PCR. The top ten hold around 1.5% of the sample, which has about 120,000 clones, roughly 79% seen once. Sample: PBMCs. Receptor source: a woman younger than 30 in good health and CMV-seronegative. Each CDR3 is given with its conserved first and last residue.

V gene: TRBV5-1
J gene: TRBJ1-6
CDR3 protein: CASSNRQSSSYNSPLHF

V gene: TRBV7-9
J gene: TRBJ2-3
CDR3 protein: CASSSGQGLTDTQYF

V gene: TRBV7-8
J gene: TRBJ2-3
CDR3 protein: CASSSSSGRHTDTQYF

V gene: TRBV27
J gene: TRBJ2-7
CDR3 protein: CASTRNLGSYEQYF

V gene: TRBV19
J gene: TRBJ1-5
CDR3 protein: CASNKGQLSNQPQHF

V gene: TRBV7-9
J gene: TRBJ2-5
CDR3 protein: CASSPVWGEETQYF

V gene: TRBV9
J gene: TRBJ2-7
CDR3 protein: CASSPAGTLGQYF

V gene: TRBV2
J gene: TRBJ2-1
CDR3 protein: CASSRTVFNEQFF

V gene: TRBV14
J gene: TRBJ1-4
CDR3 protein: CASSQGTGSGWLNEKLFF

V gene: TRBV6-6
J gene: TRBJ1-6
CDR3 protein: CASSRDRGMNSPLHF